This TCR beta chain was captured in a study of regulatory T cells in long-lasting Graves disease. General study points: Persistent cases favored TRBV28, TRBJ1-2 and TRBJ2-5.

Time point meaning: newly diagnosed GD, antithyroid drugs for less than 3 months. Generation of the TCR library employed RNA extracted from PBMCs. EDTA tubes received about 9.3 milliliters of collected peripheral blood. The CDR3 spans 19 residues. Trimming took off 7 bases at V and 1 base at J, with 27 bases between the two ends. Per germline, CDR1 MRHNA and CDR2 SNTAGT. Arm-PCR of CDR3 regions and iRepertoire HTBI primers were used to build TCR beta libraries. Authors' data handling: Identification yielded some 60 TRBV and 14 TRBJ segments across samples. One entry per CDR3 protein, called by TCRdb with MiXCR from the multiplex PCR reads. The V and J calls and clone size are TCRdb's, not the authors'. This repertoire shows more than 400,000 distinct CDR3 sequences, 16% found once; its top ten account for roughly 10%. This clonotype has a count of ten or more. Its antigen is unidentified. The sample was also linked to a second study, of T cells in Graves' hyperthyroidism and ophthalmopathy. That paper adds: Most thyroid clonotypes with frequency above 0.001 were detected in blood.

The material was peripheral blood mononuclear cells (PBMCs), obtained at new diagnosis, from a patient treated with antithyroid drugs. The clonotype was recovered from a woman between 25 and 40 years old with Graves disease. The chain recombines TRBV6-4 with TRBJ2-3, with D possibly being TRBD2 (5 bases). In DNA, the CDR3 is TGTGCCAGCACTCGGGAAGGGCTGGCACTGGCGGCACGCACAGATACGCAGTATTTT. This sequence encodes CASTREGLALAARTDTQYF.